A selection of T cell receptor beta chains follows, all from one sample in a study of T-cell reconstitution after alpha-beta-depleted transplantation in children. TCRdb passed the PCR reads through MiXCR, listing each CDR3 protein once. Of 700,000 to 850,000 distinct CDR3 sequences listed, about 16% are singletons. This material consisted of PBMCs, mostly from graft donor cells, taken 360 days after TCRalphabeta/CD19-depleted stem cell transplant. The receptors shown here come from a male patient aged 10-17 years who had a stem cell transplant for acute lymphoblastic leukemia, so the T cells may come from the graft donor. The CDR3 runs from the conserved cysteine through the conserved F or W. Each record gives: clone size, J gene, CDR3 length, D gene, V gene, CDR3 DNA, CDR3 protein. D genes are given only for firm matches. Not all rows give a size; the values are once, few, many and, for expanded clones, a class.

clone size: few; J gene: TRBJ2-5; CDR3 length: 13; D gene: NA; V gene: TRBV20-1; CDR3 DNA: TGCAGTGCCGATAGGGGGAATGGGGAGACCCAGTACTTC; CDR3 protein: CSADRGNGETQYF
clone size: few; J gene: TRBJ2-3; CDR3 length: 16; D gene: NA; V gene: TRBV5-1; CDR3 DNA: TGCGCCAGCAGCTCCCCCGGTGGGGACGGCACAGATACGCAGTATTTT; CDR3 protein: CASSSPGGDGTDTQYF
clone size: many; J gene: TRBJ2-7; CDR3 length: 17; D gene: TRBD1; V gene: TRBV4-2; CDR3 DNA: TGTGCCAGCAGCCTTGACGCACCCGGGACAGGGTCCTACGAGCAGTACTTC; CDR3 protein: CASSLDAPGTGSYEQYF
clone size: many; J gene: TRBJ1-2; CDR3 length: 14; D gene: NA; V gene: TRBV27; CDR3 DNA: TGTGCCAGCAGTTTATCGCAGGGCTTCTATGGCTACACCTTC; CDR3 protein: CASSLSQGFYGYTF
clone size: NA; J gene: TRBJ2-1; CDR3 length: 16; D gene: NA; V gene: TRBV12-3/TRBV12-4; CDR3 DNA: TGTGCCAGCAGTTTAAGGGCAACCATTTCCTACAATGAGCAGTTCTTC; CDR3 protein: CASSLRATISYNEQFF
clone size: few; J gene: TRBJ2-5; CDR3 length: 13; D gene: TRBD2; V gene: TRBV5-1; CDR3 DNA: TGCGCCAGCAACCTAGCGGGTCAAGAGACCCAGTACTTC; CDR3 protein: CASNLAGQETQYF
clone size: few; J gene: TRBJ2-1; CDR3 length: 13; D gene: TRBD1; V gene: TRBV5-4; CDR3 DNA: TGTGCCAGCAGCATACAGACAGGGGCCGAGCAGTTCTTC; CDR3 protein: CASSIQTGAEQFF
clone size: few; J gene: TRBJ2-3; CDR3 length: 15; D gene: NA; V gene: TRBV15; CDR3 DNA: TGTGCCACCAGCAGAGACATAGCGAGCACAGATACGCAGTATTTT; CDR3 protein: CATSRDIASTDTQYF
clone size: few; J gene: TRBJ2-1; CDR3 length: 15; D gene: TRBD2; V gene: TRBV5-1; CDR3 DNA: TGCGCCAGCAGCTTGTTTAGCGGGAGAACTGATGAGCAGTTCTTC; CDR3 protein: CASSLFSGRTDEQFF
clone size: few; J gene: TRBJ2-1; CDR3 length: 16; D gene: NA; V gene: TRBV7-8; CDR3 DNA: TGTGCCAGCAGCTCCCTGCCTAAGAAAACGGGCAATGAGCAGTTCTTC; CDR3 protein: CASSSLPKKTGNEQFF
clone size: few; J gene: TRBJ1-2; CDR3 length: 15; D gene: NA; V gene: TRBV7-9; CDR3 DNA: TGTGCCAGCAGCTTAAACACGGGGCTGGAGTATGGCTACACCTTC; CDR3 protein: CASSLNTGLEYGYTF
clone size: few; J gene: TRBJ2-7; CDR3 length: 13; D gene: NA; V gene: TRBV9; CDR3 DNA: TGTGCCAGCAGCGTGGTGAGCGGCTACGAGCAGTACTTC; CDR3 protein: CASSVVSGYEQYF
clone size: NA; J gene: TRBJ1-5; CDR3 length: 14; D gene: NA; V gene: TRBV27; CDR3 DNA: TGTGCCAGCAGTTGGGGATTTGGCAATCAGCCCCAGCATTTT; CDR3 protein: CASSWGFGNQPQHF
clone size: NA; J gene: TRBJ2-7; CDR3 length: 16; D gene: TRBD2; V gene: TRBV4-1; CDR3 DNA: TGCGCCAGCAGCCAACCAGTTAGCGGGAGCTACTACGAGCAGTACTTC; CDR3 protein: CASSQPVSGSYYEQYF
clone size: few; J gene: TRBJ2-1; CDR3 length: 15; D gene: TRBD2; V gene: TRBV4-1; CDR3 DNA: TGCGCCAGCAGCCAGACCGGGAGGGTCTACAATGAGCAGTTCTTC; CDR3 protein: CASSQTGRVYNEQFF
clone size: many; J gene: TRBJ2-3; CDR3 length: 11; D gene: NA; V gene: TRBV28; CDR3 DNA: TGTGCCAGCACGGTGACAGATACGCAGTATTTT; CDR3 protein: CASTVTDTQYF
clone size: NA; J gene: TRBJ1-5; CDR3 length: 15; D gene: TRBD1; V gene: TRBV12-3/TRBV12-4; CDR3 DNA: TGTGCCAGCAGCCGGACAGGGGTAGGCAATCAGCCCCAGCATTTT; CDR3 protein: CASSRTGVGNQPQHF
clone size: NA; J gene: TRBJ2-1; CDR3 length: 14; D gene: NA; V gene: TRBV3-1; CDR3 DNA: TGTGCCAGCAGCCAGCGGGGCCCGGCCCGTGAGCAGTTCTTC; CDR3 protein: CASSQRGPAREQFF
clone size: NA; J gene: TRBJ1-2; CDR3 length: 14; D gene: NA; V gene: TRBV4-1; CDR3 DNA: TGCGCCAGCAGCCAACCCAGGGCGTTCAATGGCTACACCTTC; CDR3 protein: CASSQPRAFNGYTF
clone size: few; J gene: TRBJ2-3; CDR3 length: 15; D gene: NA; V gene: TRBV20-1; CDR3 DNA: TGCAGTGCTAGGGGGGCGAGGGGACCAACAGATACGCAGTATTTT; CDR3 protein: CSARGARGPTDTQYF
clone size: few; J gene: TRBJ2-3; CDR3 length: 15; D gene: TRBD1; V gene: TRBV7-3; CDR3 DNA: TGTGCCAGCAGCTTATTGGGACAGATCACAGATACGCAGTATTTT; CDR3 protein: CASSLLGQITDTQYF
clone size: NA; J gene: TRBJ1-2; CDR3 length: 13; D gene: NA; V gene: TRBV7-3; CDR3 DNA: TGTGCCAGCAGCCGGCCAGGGTTCGGCGGCTACACCTTC; CDR3 protein: CASSRPGFGGYTF
clone size: NA; J gene: TRBJ1-6; CDR3 length: 12; D gene: NA; V gene: TRBV7-6; CDR3 DNA: TGTGCCAGCAGCTTAGTGGCTTCACCCCTCCACTTT; CDR3 protein: CASSLVASPLHF
clone size: once; J gene: TRBJ2-3; CDR3 length: 12; D gene: NA; V gene: TRBV5-6; CDR3 DNA: TGTGCCAGCAGGGGCCATGTGGATACGCAGTATTTT; CDR3 protein: CASRGHVDTQYF
clone size: few; J gene: TRBJ2-7; CDR3 length: 13; D gene: NA; V gene: TRBV27; CDR3 DNA: TGTGCCAGCAGTACTAGCCGGGACTACGAGCAGTACTTC; CDR3 protein: CASSTSRDYEQYF
clone size: many; J gene: TRBJ2-1; CDR3 length: 13; D gene: NA; V gene: TRBV6-4; CDR3 DNA: TGTGCCAGCAGTGACTATTGGGGCGGGGAGCAGTTCTTC; CDR3 protein: CASSDYWGGEQFF
clone size: few; J gene: TRBJ2-1; CDR3 length: 17; D gene: TRBD2; V gene: TRBV5-1; CDR3 DNA: TGCGCCAGCAGCCGCGGGACTAGCGGGAGGGTCTACAATGAGCAGTTCTTC; CDR3 protein: CASSRGTSGRVYNEQFF
clone size: few; J gene: TRBJ2-5; CDR3 length: 15; D gene: NA; V gene: TRBV24-1; CDR3 DNA: NA; CDR3 protein: CATSDSSDFRETQYF
clone size: few; J gene: TRBJ2-7; CDR3 length: 14; D gene: NA; V gene: TRBV20-1; CDR3 DNA: TGCAGTGCTAGAGATTCAGGGTCAGCCTACGAGCAGTACTTC; CDR3 protein: CSARDSGSAYEQYF
clone size: few; J gene: TRBJ2-3; CDR3 length: 14; D gene: TRBD2; V gene: TRBV29-1; CDR3 DNA: TGCAGTTCCGAGCGGGGGCAAAGCACAGATACGCAGTATTTT; CDR3 protein: CSSERGQSTDTQYF
clone size: NA; J gene: TRBJ2-1; CDR3 length: 16; D gene: TRBD2; V gene: TRBV3-1; CDR3 DNA: TGTGCCAGCAGGCAGGTAGCGGGAGAAACCTACAATGAGCAGTTCTTC; CDR3 protein: CASRQVAGETYNEQFF
clone size: NA; J gene: TRBJ2-1; CDR3 length: 17; D gene: NA; V gene: TRBV5-1; CDR3 DNA: TGCGCCAGCAGACTCCGACCCCCTAGGATCTCCTACAATGAGCAGTTCTTC; CDR3 protein: CASRLRPPRISYNEQFF
clone size: NA; J gene: TRBJ1-1; CDR3 length: 17; D gene: NA; V gene: TRBV7-9; CDR3 DNA: TGTGCCAGCAGCCCCGAGACCGGGGCCCATAGGAACACTGAAGCTTTCTTT; CDR3 protein: CASSPETGAHRNTEAFF
clone size: few; J gene: TRBJ2-1; CDR3 length: 16; D gene: NA; V gene: TRBV3-1; CDR3 DNA: TGTGCCAGCAGCCCAAGCGGGCAGGGAACCTACAATGAGCAGTTCTTC; CDR3 protein: CASSPSGQGTYNEQFF
clone size: few; J gene: TRBJ1-2; CDR3 length: 16; D gene: NA; V gene: TRBV12-3/TRBV12-4; CDR3 DNA: TGTGCCAGCAGTTTATCGGGTGCTATCGGTTACTATGGCTACACCTTC; CDR3 protein: CASSLSGAIGYYGYTF
clone size: few; J gene: TRBJ2-1; CDR3 length: 14; D gene: NA; V gene: TRBV5-1; CDR3 DNA: TGCGCCAGCAGCTGGGGGAACAGCTACAATGAGCAGTTCTTC; CDR3 protein: CASSWGNSYNEQFF
clone size: many; J gene: TRBJ2-3; CDR3 length: 16; D gene: TRBD2; V gene: TRBV5-1; CDR3 DNA: TGCGCCAGCAGCCGGAATAGCGGGTCAAGCACAGATACGCAGTATTTT; CDR3 protein: CASSRNSGSSTDTQYF
clone size: NA; J gene: TRBJ2-7; CDR3 length: 13; D gene: NA; V gene: TRBV4-2; CDR3 DNA: TGTGCCAGCAAGGCAGGCAGCTCCTACGAGCAGTACTTC; CDR3 protein: CASKAGSSYEQYF
clone size: many; J gene: TRBJ2-7; CDR3 length: 13; D gene: TRBD1; V gene: TRBV29-1; CDR3 DNA: TGCAGCGTTGAAGTGGACAGGGGCTACGAGCAGTACTTC; CDR3 protein: CSVEVDRGYEQYF
clone size: NA; J gene: TRBJ2-3; CDR3 length: 18; D gene: TRBD2; V gene: TRBV20-1; CDR3 DNA: TGCAGTGCTAGAGTTCCTAGCGGGAGGTCACCCTCGGCAGATACGCAGTATTTT; CDR3 protein: CSARVPSGRSPSADTQYF
clone size: NA; J gene: TRBJ2-2; CDR3 length: 16; D gene: NA; V gene: TRBV5-1; CDR3 DNA: TGCGCCAGCAGCAAGGACGGGACCACGATCACCGGGGAGCTGTTTTTT; CDR3 protein: CASSKDGTTITGELFF
clone size: NA; J gene: TRBJ2-7; CDR3 length: 18; D gene: TRBD1; V gene: TRBV5-1; CDR3 DNA: TGCGCCAGCAGCCTCTTCTTCTCGGCGGGACAGGGGGCTGTCGAGCAGTACTTC; CDR3 protein: CASSLFFSAGQGAVEQYF
clone size: NA; J gene: TRBJ1-6; CDR3 length: 14; D gene: NA; V gene: TRBV5-1; CDR3 DNA: TGCGCCAGCAGCGTGCGGACTGGGGAGGCTCCCCTCCACTTT; CDR3 protein: CASSVRTGEAPLHF
clone size: few; J gene: TRBJ2-5; CDR3 length: 14; D gene: NA; V gene: TRBV6-2/TRBV6-3; CDR3 DNA: TGTGCCAGCAGTTACGACGCGGGGCCCACGACCCAGTACTTC; CDR3 protein: CASSYDAGPTTQYF
clone size: few; J gene: TRBJ2-7; CDR3 length: 16; D gene: NA; V gene: TRBV5-1; CDR3 DNA: TGCGCCAGCAGACGTTATGTCAAGGGAAGTGCTTACGAGCAGTACTTC; CDR3 protein: CASRRYVKGSAYEQYF
clone size: many; J gene: TRBJ1-5; CDR3 length: 12; D gene: NA; V gene: TRBV29-1; CDR3 DNA: TGCAGCGTTGTTGCTGGGGATCAGCCCCAGCATTTT; CDR3 protein: CSVVAGDQPQHF
clone size: few; J gene: TRBJ2-1; CDR3 length: 17; D gene: NA; V gene: TRBV3-1; CDR3 DNA: TGTGCCAGCAGCCAAGATCCCTCGGGACACCGCTACAATGAGCAGTTCTTC; CDR3 protein: CASSQDPSGHRYNEQFF